Below, one T cell receptor beta chain is given with its context. What it binds is not known. The data were produced by immunoSEQ multiplex PCR, yet TCRdb's version contains in-frame clones alone and is incomplete. The table has 65,000 or so clones, around 90% seen once; the top ten hold 1% to 1.5%. The data stem from a study of cytomegalovirus exposure and HLA in healthy donors. V lost 9 bases and J lost 5; bases outside the gene matches: 11. From germline, CDR1 is SGHKS and CDR2 YYEKEE (reference sequence). CDR3 length equals 14 residues. The study's findings and limits: Accounts indicate the classifier identified cytomegalovirus status with strong specificity and sensitivity.

What was sequenced was PBMCs. This TCR was recovered from a woman between 18 and 29 years old in good health and CMV-seronegative. J is TRBJ2-7 and V is TRBV5-5, with 10 bases identical to TRBD2. In DNA, the CDR3 is TGTGCCACCCAGCGGGGGGGGAACAGCAACGAGCAGTACTTC. Translating it yields CATQRGGNSNEQYF.